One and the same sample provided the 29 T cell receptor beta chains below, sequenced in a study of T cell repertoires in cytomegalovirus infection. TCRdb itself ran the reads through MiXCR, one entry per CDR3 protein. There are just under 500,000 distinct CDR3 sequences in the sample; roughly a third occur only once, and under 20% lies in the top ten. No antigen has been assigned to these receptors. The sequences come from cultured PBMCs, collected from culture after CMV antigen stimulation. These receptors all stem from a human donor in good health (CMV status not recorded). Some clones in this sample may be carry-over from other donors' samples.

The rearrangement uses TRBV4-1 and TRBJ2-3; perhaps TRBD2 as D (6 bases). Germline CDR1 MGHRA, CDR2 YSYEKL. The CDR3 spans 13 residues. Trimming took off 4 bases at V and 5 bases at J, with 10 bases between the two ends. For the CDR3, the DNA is TGCGCCAGCAGCCGGGTGGAGGGAGATACGCAGTATTTT. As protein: CASSRVEGDTQYF.

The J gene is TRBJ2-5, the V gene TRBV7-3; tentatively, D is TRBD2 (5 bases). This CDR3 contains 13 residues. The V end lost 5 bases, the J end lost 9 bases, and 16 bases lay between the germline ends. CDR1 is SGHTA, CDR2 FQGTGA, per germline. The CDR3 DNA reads TGTGCCAGCAGCCCGGGGTCTTGGCAGGCCCAGTACTTC. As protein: CASSPGSWQAQYF.

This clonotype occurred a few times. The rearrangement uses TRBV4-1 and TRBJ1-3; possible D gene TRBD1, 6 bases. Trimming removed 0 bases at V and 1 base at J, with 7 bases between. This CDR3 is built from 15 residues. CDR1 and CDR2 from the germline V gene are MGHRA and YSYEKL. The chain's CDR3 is CASSQDTGSGNTIYF. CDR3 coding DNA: TGCGCCAGCAGCCAAGATACAGGGTCTGGAAACACCATATATTTT.

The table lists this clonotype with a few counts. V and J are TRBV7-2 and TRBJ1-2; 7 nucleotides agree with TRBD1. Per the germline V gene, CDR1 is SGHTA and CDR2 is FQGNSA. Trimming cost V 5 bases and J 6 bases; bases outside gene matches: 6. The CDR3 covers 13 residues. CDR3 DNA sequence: TGTGCCAGCAGCGGGAGGGGGCCCCATGGCTACACCTTC. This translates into CASSGRGPHGYTF. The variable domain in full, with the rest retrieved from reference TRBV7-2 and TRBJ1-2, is GAGVSQSPSNKVTEKGKDVELRCDPISGHTALYWYRQSLGQGLEFLIYFQGNSAPDKSGLPSDRFSAERTGGSVSTLTIQRTQQEDSAVYLCASSGRGPHGYTFGSGTRLTVV.

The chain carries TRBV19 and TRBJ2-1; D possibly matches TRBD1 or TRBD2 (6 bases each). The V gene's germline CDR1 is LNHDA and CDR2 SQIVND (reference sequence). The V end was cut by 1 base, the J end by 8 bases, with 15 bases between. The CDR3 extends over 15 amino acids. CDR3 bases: TGTGCCAGTAGTATAGGGGGGGCCTATGTGGATGAGCAGTTCTTC. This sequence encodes CASSIGGAYVDEQFF.

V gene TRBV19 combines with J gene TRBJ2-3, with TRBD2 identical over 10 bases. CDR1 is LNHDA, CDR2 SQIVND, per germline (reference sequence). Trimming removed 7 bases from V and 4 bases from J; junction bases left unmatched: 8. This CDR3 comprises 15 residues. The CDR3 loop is CASTNLAGAADTQYF. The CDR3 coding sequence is TGTGCCAGTACGAACCTAGCGGGAGCCGCAGATACGCAGTATTTT. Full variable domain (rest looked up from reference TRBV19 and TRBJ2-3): DGGITQSPKYLFRKEGQNVTLSCEQNLNHDAMYWYRQDPGQGLRLIYYSQIVNDFQKGDIAEGYSVSREKKESFPLTVTSAQKNPTAFYLCASTNLAGAADTQYFGPGTRLTVL.

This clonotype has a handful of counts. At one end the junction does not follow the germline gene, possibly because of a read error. Written as DNA, the CDR3 is TGTGCCAGCAGTCCTTACCCCGGGACAGGGTCCACCGGGACTAGCGGGAGGGCCGGACTCTTC. Its protein is CASSPYPGTGSTGTSGRAGLF. The V gene is TRBV6-1, the J gene TRBJ2-1; 16 bases are a match to TRBD2. CDR3 size: 21 residues. The germline CDR1 and CDR2 sequences are MNHNS and SASEGT.

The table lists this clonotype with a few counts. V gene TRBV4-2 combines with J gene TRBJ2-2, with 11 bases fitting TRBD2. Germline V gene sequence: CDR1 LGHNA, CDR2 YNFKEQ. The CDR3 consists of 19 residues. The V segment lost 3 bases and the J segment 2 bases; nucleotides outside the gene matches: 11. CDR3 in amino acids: CASSQHPSGLAANTGELFF. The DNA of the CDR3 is TGTGCCAGCAGCCAGCACCCCTCGGGACTAGCGGCTAACACCGGGGAGCTGTTTTTT.

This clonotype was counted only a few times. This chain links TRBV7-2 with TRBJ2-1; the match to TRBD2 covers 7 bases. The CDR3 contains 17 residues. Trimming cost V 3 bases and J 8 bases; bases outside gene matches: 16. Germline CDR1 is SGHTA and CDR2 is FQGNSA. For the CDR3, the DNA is TGTGCCAGCAGCTTGGTAGCGGGTTATCAGAGAGGGGATGAGCAGTTCTTC. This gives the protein CASSLVAGYQRGDEQFF.

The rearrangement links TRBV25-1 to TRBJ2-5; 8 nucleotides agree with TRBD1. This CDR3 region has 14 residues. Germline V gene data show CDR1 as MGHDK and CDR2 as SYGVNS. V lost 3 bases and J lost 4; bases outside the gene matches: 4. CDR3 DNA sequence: TGTGCCAGCAGTGAGGGCAGGGGGCTAGAGACCCAGTACTTC. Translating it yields CASSEGRGLETQYF.

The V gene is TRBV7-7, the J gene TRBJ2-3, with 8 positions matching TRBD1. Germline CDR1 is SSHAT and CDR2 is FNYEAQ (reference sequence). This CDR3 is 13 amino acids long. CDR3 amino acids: CASGQGIADTQYF. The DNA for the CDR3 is TGTGCTAGCGGACAGGGAATCGCAGATACGCAGTATTTT.

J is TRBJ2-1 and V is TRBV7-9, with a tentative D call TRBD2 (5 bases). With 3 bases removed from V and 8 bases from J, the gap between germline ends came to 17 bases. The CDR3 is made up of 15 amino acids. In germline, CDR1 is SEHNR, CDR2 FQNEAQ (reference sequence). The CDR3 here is CASSFSGSGLYEQFF. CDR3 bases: TGTGCCAGCAGCTTTAGTGGGAGTGGATTGTATGAGCAGTTCTTC.

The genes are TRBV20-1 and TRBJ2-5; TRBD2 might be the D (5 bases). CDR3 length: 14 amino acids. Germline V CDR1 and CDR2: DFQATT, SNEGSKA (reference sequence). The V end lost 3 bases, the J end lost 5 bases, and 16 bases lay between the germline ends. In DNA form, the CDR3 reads TGCAGTGCTAGTAATCCCCCAGCGGTGGAGACCCAGTACTTC. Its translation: CSASNPPAVETQYF.

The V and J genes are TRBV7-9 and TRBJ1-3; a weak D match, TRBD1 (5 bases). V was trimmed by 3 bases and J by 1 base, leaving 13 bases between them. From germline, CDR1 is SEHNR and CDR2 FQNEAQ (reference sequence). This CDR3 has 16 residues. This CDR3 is CASSFAGSPSGNTIYF. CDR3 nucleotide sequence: TGTGCCAGCAGCTTCGCAGGGTCTCCATCTGGAAACACCATATATTTT.

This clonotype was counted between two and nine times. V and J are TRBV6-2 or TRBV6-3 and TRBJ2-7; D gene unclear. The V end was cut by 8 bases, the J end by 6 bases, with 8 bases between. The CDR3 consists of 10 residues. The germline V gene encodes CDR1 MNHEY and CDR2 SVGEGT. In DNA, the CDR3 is TGTGCCAGCGGCCTTCCCGAGCAGTACGTC. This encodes CASGLPEQYV.

In DNA, the CDR3 is TGTGCCAGCAGCCAAGAATCCCCCCTCTGGGTAGCGGGATACTACAATGAGCAGTTCTTC. Its protein is CASSQESPLWVAGYYNEQFF. This rearrangement joins TRBV14 to TRBJ2-1; 8 bases fit TRBD2. Germline-derived CDR1 and CDR2 are SGHDN and FVKESK. After removal of 0 bases from V and 3 bases from J, the junction contained 16 bases not matched to a gene. This CDR3 has 20 amino acids. The entire variable domain, with the rest obtained from reference TRBV14 and TRBJ2-1, is as follows: EAGVTQFPSHSVIEKGQTVTLRCDPISGHDNLYWYRRVMGKEIKFLLHFVKESKQDESGMPNNRFLAERTGGTYSTLKVQPAELEDSGVYFCASSQESPLWVAGYYNEQFFGPGTRLTVL.

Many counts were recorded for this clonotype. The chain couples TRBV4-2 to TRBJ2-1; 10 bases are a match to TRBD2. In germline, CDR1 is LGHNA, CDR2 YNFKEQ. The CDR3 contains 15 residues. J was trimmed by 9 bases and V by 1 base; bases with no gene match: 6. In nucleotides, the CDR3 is TGTGCCAGCAGCCAAGTGCTAGCGGGAGTTGTTGAGCAGTTCTTC. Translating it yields CASSQVLAGVVEQFF.

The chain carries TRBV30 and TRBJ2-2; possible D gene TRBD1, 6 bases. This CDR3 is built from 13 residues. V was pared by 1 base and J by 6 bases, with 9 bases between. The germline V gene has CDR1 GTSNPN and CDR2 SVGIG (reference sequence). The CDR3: CAWSAGTPGELFF. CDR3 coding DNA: TGTGCCTGGAGTGCCGGGACACCCGGGGAGCTGTTTTTT.

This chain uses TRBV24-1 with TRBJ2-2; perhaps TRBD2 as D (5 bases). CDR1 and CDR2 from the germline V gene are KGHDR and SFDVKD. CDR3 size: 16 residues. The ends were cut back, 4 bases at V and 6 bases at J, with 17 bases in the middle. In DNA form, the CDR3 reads TGTGCCACCAGTGACCCACTTCGGGGTGGGTCCGGGGAGCTGTTTTTT. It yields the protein CATSDPLRGGSGELFF.

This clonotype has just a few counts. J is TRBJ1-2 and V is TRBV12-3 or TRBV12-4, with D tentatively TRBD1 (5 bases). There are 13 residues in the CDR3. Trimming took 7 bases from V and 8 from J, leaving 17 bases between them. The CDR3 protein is CASTPAGVGGYTF. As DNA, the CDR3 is TGTGCCAGCACCCCGGCGGGGGTGGGCGGCTACACCTTC.

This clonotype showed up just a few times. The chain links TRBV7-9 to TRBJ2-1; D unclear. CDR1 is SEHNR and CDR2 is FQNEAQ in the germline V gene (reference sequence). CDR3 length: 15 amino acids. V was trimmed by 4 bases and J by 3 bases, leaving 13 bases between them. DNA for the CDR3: TGTGCCAGCAGCTCCGGGTCTAATGGCTACAATGAGCAGTTCTTC. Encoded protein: CASSSGSNGYNEQFF.

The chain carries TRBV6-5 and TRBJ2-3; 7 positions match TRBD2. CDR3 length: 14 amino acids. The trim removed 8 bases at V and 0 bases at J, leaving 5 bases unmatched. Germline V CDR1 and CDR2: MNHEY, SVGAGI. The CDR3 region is CASGRAGSTDTQYF. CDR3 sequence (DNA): TGTGCCAGCGGGAGGGCCGGTAGCACAGATACGCAGTATTTT.

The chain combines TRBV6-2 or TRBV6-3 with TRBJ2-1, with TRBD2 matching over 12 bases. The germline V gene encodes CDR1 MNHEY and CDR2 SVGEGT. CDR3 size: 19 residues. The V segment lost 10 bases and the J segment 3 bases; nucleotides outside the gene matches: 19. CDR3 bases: TGTGCCACCTGCGGGGACCCTAGCGGGAGGGTTAGGGTCTACAATGAGCAGTTCTTC. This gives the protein CATCGDPSGRVRVYNEQFF.

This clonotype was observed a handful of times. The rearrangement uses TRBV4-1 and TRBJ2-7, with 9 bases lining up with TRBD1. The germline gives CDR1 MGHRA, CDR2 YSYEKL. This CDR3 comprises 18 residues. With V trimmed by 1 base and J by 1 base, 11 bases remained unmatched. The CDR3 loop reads CASSQVHSGQGFSYEQYF. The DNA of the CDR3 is TGCGCCAGCAGCCAAGTTCATTCGGGACAGGGCTTTTCCTACGAGCAGTACTTC.

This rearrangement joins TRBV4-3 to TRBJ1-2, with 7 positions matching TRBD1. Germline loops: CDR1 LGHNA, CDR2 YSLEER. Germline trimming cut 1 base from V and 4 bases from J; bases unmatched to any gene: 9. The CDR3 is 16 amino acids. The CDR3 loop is CASSQGGTVPSYGYTF. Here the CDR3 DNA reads TGCGCCAGCAGCCAAGGGGGGACAGTTCCCTCCTATGGCTACACCTTC.

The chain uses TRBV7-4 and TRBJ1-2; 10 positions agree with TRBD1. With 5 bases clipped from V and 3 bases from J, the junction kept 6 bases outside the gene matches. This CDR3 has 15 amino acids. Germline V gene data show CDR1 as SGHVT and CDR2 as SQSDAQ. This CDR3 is CASSDTGTGDYGYTF. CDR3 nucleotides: TGTGCCAGCAGCGACACCGGGACAGGGGACTATGGCTACACCTTC. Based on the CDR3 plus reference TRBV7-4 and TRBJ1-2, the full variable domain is GAGVSQSPRYKVAKRGRDVALRCDSISGHVTLYWYRQTLGQGSEVLTYSQSDAQRDKSGRPSGRFSAERPERSVSTLKIQRTEQGDSAVYLCASSDTGTGDYGYTFGSGTRLTVV.

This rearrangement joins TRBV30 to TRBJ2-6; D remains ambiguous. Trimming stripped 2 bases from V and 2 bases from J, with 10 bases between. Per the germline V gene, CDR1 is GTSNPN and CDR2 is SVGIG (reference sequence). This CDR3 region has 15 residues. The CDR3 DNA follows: TGTGCCTGGAGTACCGGGCTCACTGGGGCCAACGTCCTGACTTTC. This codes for CAWSTGLTGANVLTF. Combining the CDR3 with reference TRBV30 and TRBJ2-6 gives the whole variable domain SQTIHQWPATLVQPVGSPLSLECTVEGTSNPNLYWYRQAAGRGLQLLFYSVGIGQISSEVPQNLSASRPQDRQFILSSKKLLLSDSGFYLCAWSTGLTGANVLTFGAGSRLTVL.

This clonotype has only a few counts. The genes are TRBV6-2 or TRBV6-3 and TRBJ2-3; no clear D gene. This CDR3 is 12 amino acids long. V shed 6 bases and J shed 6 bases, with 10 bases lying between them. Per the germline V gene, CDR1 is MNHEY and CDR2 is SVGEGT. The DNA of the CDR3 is TGTGCCAGCAGCATAGTCGCCGATACGCAGTATTTT. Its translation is CASSIVADTQYF.

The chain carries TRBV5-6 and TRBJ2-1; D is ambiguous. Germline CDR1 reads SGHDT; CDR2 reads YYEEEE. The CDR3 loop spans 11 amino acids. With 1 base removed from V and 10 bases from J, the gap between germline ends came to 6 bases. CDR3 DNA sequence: TGTGCCAGCAGCTTGCTGGTCGAGCAGTTCTTC. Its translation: CASSLLVEQFF.